This TCR beta chain was identified in a study of T cell changes during pregnancy in multiple sclerosis. Here immunoSEQ multiplex PCR was the method, and the copy in TCRdb shows in-frame clones only, minus some. The repertoire holds some 74,000 clones, more than 90% seen once, with roughly 3.9% in the top ten. This CDR3 has 16 residues. Germline assignment: CDR1 SGDLS and CDR2 YYNGEE. Germline trimming cut 4 bases from V and 9 bases from J; bases unmatched to any gene: 10. The source was peripheral blood, collected after pregnancy. The source of this sequence is a female donor in good health, enrolled as a control in a pregnancy study. This rearrangement joins TRBV9 to TRBJ2-2; TRBD2 matches 12 bases. The CDR3 loop is CASSPGLAGKGWELFF. The CDR3 DNA reads as TGTGCCAGCAGCCCAGGACTAGCGGGAAAAGGCTGGGAGCTGTTTTTT.